One sample yielded the 8 T cell receptor beta chains listed below, sequenced in a study of read filtering for tumor transcriptome and immune sequencing. This library used 300 to 500 ng RNA and molecular barcoded adaptors spanning alpha/delta and beta/gamma chains. From the reads, TCRdb called clonotypes with MiXCR, one entry per CDR3 protein. The top ten hold 8% to 9% of the sample, which has approximately 150,000 distinct CDR3 sequences, roughly 13% seen once. Sequencing input: a population of CD138-negative cells sorted from bone marrow. These receptors were obtained from a donor over 35 with multiple myeloma.

Notes on this clonotype: One base away lies a much larger clone, so this may be a sequencing read error. The chain recombines TRBV7-3 with TRBJ2-2, with D possibly TRBD2 on 5 matching bases. This CDR3 is built from 12 residues. Germline V gene sequence: CDR1 SGHTA, CDR2 FQGTGA. This chain's CDR3 is CASSLYPGELLF. The CDR3 nucleotides are TGTGCCAGCAGCTTATATCCCGGGGAGCTGCTTTTT.

This clonotype has ten or more counts. V is TRBV30 and J is TRBJ2-1, with 13 bases matching TRBD2. CDR3 length: 18 amino acids. Looked up from germline, CDR1 is GTSNPN and CDR2 is SVGIG (reference sequence). J lost 4 bases, V lost 0 bases, and 9 bases had no gene match. CDR3 protein: CAWSVLRTSGRGYNEQFF. CDR3 DNA: TGTGCCTGGAGTGTACTTCGGACTAGCGGGAGAGGATACAATGAGCAGTTCTTC.

This clonotype was found many times. J is TRBJ1-2 and V is TRBV30, with D perhaps matching TRBD1 (6 bases). The CDR3 has 15 amino acids. Trimming removed 0 bases from V and 5 bases from J, with 16 bases in between. CDR1 is GTSNPN, CDR2 SVGIG, per germline (reference sequence). The CDR3 here is CAWSVSRTVTYGYTF. CDR3 nucleotides: TGTGCCTGGAGTGTTAGCCGGACAGTAACTTATGGCTACACCTTC.

This clonotype was detected ten times or more. This chain connects TRBV7-9 to TRBJ2-5, with D possibly TRBD1 on 6 matching bases. V dropped 2 bases and J dropped 5 bases, with 12 bases sitting between them. The CDR3 totals 14 residues. CDR1 SEHNR and CDR2 FQNEAQ come from the germline V gene (reference sequence). This CDR3 is CASSLPGEGETQYF. CDR3 DNA: TGTGCCAGCAGCTTACCAGGGGAAGGGGAGACCCAGTACTTC.

This clonotype was observed at least ten times. The J gene is TRBJ1-5, the V gene TRBV29-1, with 8 bases aligning to TRBD1. The CDR3 runs to 12 residues. CDR1 SQVTM and CDR2 ANQGSEA come from the germline V gene. V shed 8 bases and J 5 bases; nucleotides not matched to a gene: 5. CDR3 DNA sequence: TGCAGCATCGGACAGGGCGATCAGCCCCAGCATTTT. This encodes CSIGQGDQPQHF.

The chain has TRBV24-1 and TRBJ2-1; 8 nucleotides agree with TRBD1. The CDR3 loop spans 16 amino acids. From germline, CDR1 is KGHDR and CDR2 SFDVKD. The trim removed 3 bases at V and 7 bases at J, leaving 10 bases unmatched. The CDR3 region is CATSDRTGTARNEQFF. CDR3 nucleotides: TGTGCCACCAGTGATCGGACAGGGACAGCTAGGAATGAGCAGTTCTTC.

In this sample, this clonotype turned up many times. The chain is built from TRBV6-1 and TRBJ1-2, with D uncertain. CDR1 MNHNS and CDR2 SASEGT come from the germline V gene. V was pared by 7 bases and J by 1 base, with 10 bases between. The CDR3 covers 13 residues. This CDR3 is CASISIDNYGYTF. For the CDR3, the DNA is TGTGCCAGCATCTCGATTGATAACTATGGCTACACCTTC.

This clonotype was counted at least ten times. V gene TRBV20-1 combines with J gene TRBJ2-1, with D possibly called TRBD1 or TRBD2 (5 bases each). The V end lost 5 bases, the J end lost 8 bases, and 16 bases lay between the germline ends. Germline CDR1 DFQATT, CDR2 SNEGSKA (reference sequence). The CDR3 extends over 13 amino acids. In nucleotides, the CDR3 is TGCAGTGCTGAGGGTCCCCTGGGGGATGAGCAGTTCTTC. Protein sequence: CSAEGPLGDEQFF.